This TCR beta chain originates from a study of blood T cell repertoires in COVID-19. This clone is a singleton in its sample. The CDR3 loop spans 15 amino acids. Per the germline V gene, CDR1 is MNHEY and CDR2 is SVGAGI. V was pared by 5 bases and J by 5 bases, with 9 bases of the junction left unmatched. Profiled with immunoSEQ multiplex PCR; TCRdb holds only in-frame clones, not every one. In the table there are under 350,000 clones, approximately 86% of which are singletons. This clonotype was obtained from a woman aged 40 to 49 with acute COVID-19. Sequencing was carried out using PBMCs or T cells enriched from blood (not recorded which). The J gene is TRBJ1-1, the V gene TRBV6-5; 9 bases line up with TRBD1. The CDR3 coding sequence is TGTGCCAGCAGTACTTACAGGGGGCGGGATACTGAAGCTTTCTTT. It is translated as CASSTYRGRDTEAFF.